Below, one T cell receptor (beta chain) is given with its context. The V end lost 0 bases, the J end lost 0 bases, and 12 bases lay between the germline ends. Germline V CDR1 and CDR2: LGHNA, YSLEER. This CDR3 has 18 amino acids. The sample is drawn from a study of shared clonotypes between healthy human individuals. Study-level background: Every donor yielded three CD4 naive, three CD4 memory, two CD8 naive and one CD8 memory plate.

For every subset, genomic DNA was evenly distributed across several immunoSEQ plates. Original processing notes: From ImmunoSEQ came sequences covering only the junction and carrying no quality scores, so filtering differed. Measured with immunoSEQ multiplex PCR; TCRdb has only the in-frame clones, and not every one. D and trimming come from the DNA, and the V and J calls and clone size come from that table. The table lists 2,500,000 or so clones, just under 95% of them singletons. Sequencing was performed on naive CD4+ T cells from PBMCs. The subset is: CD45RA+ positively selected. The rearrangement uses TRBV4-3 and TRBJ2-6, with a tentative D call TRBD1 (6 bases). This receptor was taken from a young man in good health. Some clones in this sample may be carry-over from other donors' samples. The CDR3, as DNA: TGCGCCAGCAGCCAAGATAGACAGGCAGCCTCTGGGGCCAACGTCCTGACTTTC. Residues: CASSQDRQAASGANVLTF.